One and the same sample provided the 21 T cell receptor beta chains below, sequenced in a study of post-analysis software for immune sequencing data. Overall study results and limits: A handful of TRBV segments were significantly more frequent in patients than in controls. TRBV5-6, TRBV5-1 and TRBV20-1 were among these segments.

Incorporated into the TCR beta cDNA libraries were unique molecular identifiers, which served to reduce PCR and sequencing biases. TCRdb re-called the PCR reads with MiXCR, one entry per CDR3 protein. This table holds approximately 730,000 distinct CDR3 sequences, roughly 46% found once. What these receptors recognize is not known. Sequencing input: blood. The receptor source for this set is a girl aged 10-17 years with multiple sclerosis.

The CDR3 DNA is TGTGCCAGCAGCCCCGTGCGGGAGGGGCTTTACGAGCAGTACTTC. Its translation is CASSPVREGLYEQYF. V is TRBV4-2 and J is TRBJ2-7, with TRBD2 matching 9 bases. The CDR3 sequence is 15 residues long. After removal of 4 bases from V and 4 bases from J, the junction contained 8 bases not matched to a gene. CDR1 and CDR2 (germline): LGHNA, YNFKEQ.

The chain employs TRBV30 and TRBJ2-7, with D uncertain. The CDR3 is 15 residues long. V lost 0 bases, J lost 1 base, and 13 bases lay in between. The germline V gene has CDR1 GTSNPN and CDR2 SVGIG (reference sequence). CDR3 sequence (DNA): TGTGCCTGGAGTGTACGGAACAGTCGATCCTACGAGCAGTACTTC. As protein: CAWSVRNSRSYEQYF.

The chain recombines TRBV28 with TRBJ1-2; a possible D gene is TRBD1 (6 bases). Germline V gene data show CDR1 as MDHEN and CDR2 as SYDVKM. V was cut by 4 bases and J by 5 bases, with 20 bases left in between. This CDR3 is 16 amino acids long. Here the CDR3 DNA reads TGTGCCAGCAGTTCTCCGCGGGCGGGGGCTCTATATGGCTACACCTTC. Translating it yields CASSSPRAGALYGYTF.

This clonotype was picked up a small number of times. The CDR3 sequence is CASSFGQGFGLNYGYTF. CDR3 DNA: TGTGCCAGCAGCTTCGGACAGGGGTTTGGGTTGAACTATGGCTACACCTTC. The chain couples TRBV9 to TRBJ1-2; 9 bases are a match to TRBD1. V was pared by 4 bases and J by 2 bases, with 12 bases of the junction left unmatched. The CDR3 totals 17 residues. Germline CDR1 and CDR2: SGDLS and YYNGEE.

J is TRBJ1-2 and V is TRBV5-5; 8 nucleotides align to TRBD1. The junction had 8 bases not matched to a gene; V was cut back by 6 bases and J by 7 bases. The CDR3 loop spans 13 amino acids. Germline V gives CDR1 SGHKS, CDR2 YYEKEE (reference sequence). The CDR3 nucleotides are TGTGCCAGCACCGCGAACAGGGGGAGTGGCTACACCTTC. Translation: CASTANRGSGYTF.

This clonotype was detected only a few times. The CDR3 loop is CSVAGQGNEQYF. As DNA, the CDR3 is TGCAGCGTCGCGGGACAGGGTAACGAGCAGTACTTC. The gene calls are TRBV29-1 and TRBJ2-5; 9 nucleotides align to TRBD1. The J call may be incorrect, as the DNA end agrees better with TRBJ2-7. This CDR3 comprises 12 residues. Per the germline V gene, CDR1 is SQVTM and CDR2 is ANQGSEA.

The chain is built from TRBV6-4 and TRBJ2-3; a possible D gene is TRBD1 (5 bases). Germline V gene lookup returns CDR1 MRHNA and CDR2 SNTAGT. The V end was cut by 3 bases, the J end by 4 bases, with 14 bases between. The CDR3 length is 15 residues. CDR3 nucleotides: TGTGCCAGCAGTGAAGACAGTCCCGGAGCAGATACGCAGTATTTT. Amino acids: CASSEDSPGADTQYF.

This chain connects TRBV24-1 to TRBJ2-2; TRBD1 is a possible D gene (6 bases). The germline gives CDR1 KGHDR, CDR2 SFDVKD. CDR3 size: 13 residues. The V and J ends lost 8 bases and 0 bases respectively, with 6 bases between them. This chain's CDR3 is CATKGANTGELFF. The CDR3 coding sequence is TGTGCCACCAAGGGGGCGAACACCGGGGAGCTGTTTTTT.

This sequence joins TRBV7-9 and TRBJ2-7; D may correspond to TRBD1 or TRBD2 (6 bases each). The CDR3 consists of 19 residues. V was trimmed by 5 bases and J by 7 bases, leaving 33 bases between them. Germline V gene lookup returns CDR1 SEHNR and CDR2 FQNEAQ (reference sequence). CDR3 residues: CASSPRGDTGDSNYNEQYF. In nucleotides, the CDR3 is TGTGCCAGCAGCCCTAGGGGGGACACGGGAGATTCTAACTACAATGAGCAGTACTTC. The full variable domain, completed using reference TRBV7-9 and TRBJ2-7, is DTGVSQNPRHKITKRGQNVTFRCDPISEHNRLYWYRQTLGQGPEFLTYFQNEAQLEKSRLLSDRFSAERPKGSFSTLEIQRTEQGDSAMYLCASSPRGDTGDSNYNEQYFGPGTRLTVT.

This clonotype showed up just a few times. The chain is built from TRBV28 and TRBJ2-1, with 7 positions matching TRBD2. Germline V gene sequence: CDR1 MDHEN, CDR2 SYDVKM. The CDR3 contains 15 residues. V shed 3 bases and J 4 bases; nucleotides not matched to a gene: 6. Here the CDR3 DNA reads TGTGCCAGCAGTTTGGATAGCGGGCCATACAATGAGCAGTTCTTC. Protein product: CASSLDSGPYNEQFF. Full variable domain (outside the CDR3, taken from reference TRBV28 and TRBJ2-1): DVKVTQSSRYLVKRTGEKVFLECVQDMDHENMFWYRQDPGLGLRLIYFSYDVKMKEKGDIPEGYSVSREKKERFSLILESASTNQTSMYLCASSLDSGPYNEQFFGPGTRLTVL.

This clonotype has just a few counts. V and J are TRBV7-9 and TRBJ2-7; perhaps D is TRBD1 or TRBD2 (5 bases each). Germline CDR1 SEHNR, CDR2 FQNEAQ (reference sequence). Trimming pared 5 bases from V and 0 bases from J, leaving 11 bases between. This CDR3 comprises 14 residues. CDR3 residues: CASSPVGTSYEQYF. The CDR3 bases are TGTGCCAGCAGCCCCGTAGGGACCTCCTACGAGCAGTACTTC.

This clonotype was seen a handful of times. The J gene is TRBJ2-5, the V gene TRBV20-1; unclear D gene. Germline CDR1 is DFQATT and CDR2 is SNEGSKA (reference sequence). This CDR3 region has 13 residues. The V and J ends lost 5 bases and 5 bases respectively, with 15 bases between them. CDR3 DNA: TGCAGTGCTTCGACCCCCGTCGGGGAGACCCAGTACTTC. Translated: CSASTPVGETQYF.

This clonotype appeared a few times. The DNA of the CDR3 is TGTGCCAGCAACACGGGACGGGACAATCAGCCCCAGCATTTT. This gives the protein CASNTGRDNQPQHF. The chain employs TRBV12-3 or TRBV12-4 and TRBJ1-5, with a weak D call TRBD1 (5 bases). V was cut by 7 bases and J by 3 bases, with 13 bases left in between. The CDR3 is made up of 14 amino acids.

This clonotype was seen just once. The rearrangement links TRBV2 to TRBJ2-4, with 9 bases identical to TRBD1. The DNA end is more similar to TRBJ2-7, so the J call may be wrong. Per germline, CDR1 SNHLY and CDR2 FYNNEI. CDR3 length: 18 amino acids. As DNA, the CDR3 is TGTGCCAGCAAGCGGGATGTCCTGACAGGGGGGGATCCCTACGAGCAGTACTTC. Translating it yields CASKRDVLTGGDPYEQYF.

CDR3 DNA: TGTGCCAGCAGCTTATTTCCGGGAGGGGGTCCCCAAACAGATACGCAGTATTTT. As protein: CASSLFPGGGPQTDTQYF. V and J are TRBV7-6 and TRBJ2-3, with 8 positions matching TRBD2. Trimming at V came to 2 bases and at J to 3 bases, leaving 13 bases not matched to a gene. Germline-derived CDR1 and CDR2 are SGHVS and FNYEAQ. This CDR3 is 18 amino acids long.

Of note for this clonotype: A read error is possible here, since a much larger clone lies one base away. The chain links TRBV29-1 to TRBJ2-1; the D call may be TRBD1 or TRBD2 (5 bases each). The end of the DNA aligns better with TRBJ2-7, so the J call may be wrong. The CDR3 contains 14 residues. Germline assignment: CDR1 SQVTM and CDR2 ANQGSEA. The CDR3: CGTRGFFSSNEQYF. The CDR3 coding sequence is TGCGGAACGAGGGGATTTTTCTCTAGCAATGAGCAGTACTTC.

This clonotype was detected a few times. The chain combines TRBV20-1 with TRBJ2-3; possibly TRBD2 for D (6 bases). CDR1 and CDR2 (germline): DFQATT, SNEGSKA (reference sequence). Trimming shortened V by 3 bases and J by 2 bases, and 27 bases separated the two germline ends. This CDR3 region has 19 residues. As DNA, the CDR3 is TGCAGTGCTAGCACACCTACTAGCCTAAATTTTCTTGACACAGATACGCAGTATTTT. Amino acid sequence: CSASTPTSLNFLDTDTQYF.

This clonotype has just a few counts. The rearrangement links TRBV12-3 or TRBV12-4 to TRBJ2-5, with D hard to call. V gave up 5 bases and J gave up 1 base, with 5 bases separating them. CDR3 length: 12 amino acids. Here the CDR3 reads CASSVSQETQYF. The CDR3 bases are TGTGCCAGCAGTGTCTCCCAAGAGACCCAGTACTTC.

The rearrangement links TRBV15 to TRBJ1-5; D gene ambiguous. The germline CDR1 and CDR2 sequences are LNHNV and YYDKDF (reference sequence). Deletions cut 5 bases from V and 4 bases from J, with 15 bases between. CDR3 size: 15 residues. As DNA, the CDR3 is TGTGCCACCAGCCCGCCCGGTCAGAGGAATCAGCCCCAGCATTTT. It codes for CATSPPGQRNQPQHF.

This clonotype was seen only a few times. The V and J genes are TRBV7-9 and TRBJ2-4, with a tentative D call TRBD2 (6 bases). This CDR3 region has 15 residues. Trimming stripped 3 bases from V and 4 bases from J, with 13 bases between. Germline V lookup: CDR1 SEHNR, CDR2 FQNEAQ (reference sequence). The CDR3 loop reads CASSLGPRGKNIQYF. CDR3 nucleotides: TGTGCCAGCAGCTTGGGACCGCGGGGTAAAAACATTCAGTACTTC.

This clonotype turned up a few times. This chain uses TRBV4-3 with TRBJ1-2; the D is unclear. Trimming left V 0 bases short and J 6 bases short, with 8 bases between. The CDR3 runs to 13 residues. CDR1 is LGHNA, CDR2 YSLEER, per germline. The DNA of the CDR3 is TGCGCCAGCAGCCAAGATCTGCGACATGGCTACACCTTC. This gives the protein CASSQDLRHGYTF.